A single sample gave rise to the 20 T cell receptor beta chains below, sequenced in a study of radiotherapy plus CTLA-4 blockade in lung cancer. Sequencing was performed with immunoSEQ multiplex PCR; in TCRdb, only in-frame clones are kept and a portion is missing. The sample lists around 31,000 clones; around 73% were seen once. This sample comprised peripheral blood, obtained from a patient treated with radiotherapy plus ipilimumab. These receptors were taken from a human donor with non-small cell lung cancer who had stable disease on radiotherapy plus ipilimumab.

Here the CDR3 DNA reads TGTGCCAGCAGTCCCGGGATCATGAACACTGAAGCTTTCTTT. Protein: CASSPGIMNTEAFF. The V and J genes are TRBV7-9 and TRBJ1-1; no definite D call. V shed 6 bases and J shed 0 bases, with 11 bases lying between them. The CDR3 covers 14 residues. Germline CDR1 SEHNR, CDR2 FQNEAQ (reference sequence).

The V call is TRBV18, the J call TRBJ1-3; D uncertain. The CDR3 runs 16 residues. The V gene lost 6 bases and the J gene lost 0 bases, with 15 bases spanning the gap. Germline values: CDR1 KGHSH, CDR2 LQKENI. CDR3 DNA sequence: TGTGCCAGCTCCCGAGGACGCGGGCGCTCTGGAAACACCATATATTTT. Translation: CASSRGRGRSGNTIYF.

The CDR3 loop reads CASSANSGGTYNEQFF. CDR3 coding DNA: TGTGCCAGCAGCGCAAATAGCGGGGGGACTTACAATGAGCAGTTCTTC. The chain employs TRBV5-4 and TRBJ2-1; TRBD2 aligns across 10 bases. CDR3 length equals 16 residues. Trimming removed 4 bases from V and 4 bases from J; junction bases left unmatched: 8. The V gene's germline CDR1 is SGHNT and CDR2 YYREEE (reference sequence).

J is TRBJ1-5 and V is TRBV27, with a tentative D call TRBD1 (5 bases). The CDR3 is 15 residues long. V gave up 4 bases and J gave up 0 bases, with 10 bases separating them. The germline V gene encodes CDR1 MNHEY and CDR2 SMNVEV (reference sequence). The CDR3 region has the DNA TGTGCCAGCAGTTCAGACAGTTATAGCAATCAGCCCCAGCATTTT. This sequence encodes CASSSDSYSNQPQHF.

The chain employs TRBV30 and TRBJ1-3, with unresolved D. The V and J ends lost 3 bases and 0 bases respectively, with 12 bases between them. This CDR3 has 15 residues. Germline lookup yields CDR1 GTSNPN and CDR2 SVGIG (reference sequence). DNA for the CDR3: TGTGCCTGGAGAAAGGATCGGCTCTCTGGAAACACCATATATTTT. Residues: CAWRKDRLSGNTIYF.

The CDR3 here is CASSARTGSTDTQYF. CDR3 nucleotides: TGTGCCAGCAGCGCTAGGACAGGGAGCACAGATACGCAGTATTTT. This rearrangement joins TRBV13 to TRBJ2-3, with TRBD1 matching 8 bases. Per germline, CDR1 PRHDT and CDR2 FYEKMQ (reference sequence). This CDR3 is 15 amino acids long. V shed 5 bases and J 0 bases; nucleotides not matched to a gene: 4.

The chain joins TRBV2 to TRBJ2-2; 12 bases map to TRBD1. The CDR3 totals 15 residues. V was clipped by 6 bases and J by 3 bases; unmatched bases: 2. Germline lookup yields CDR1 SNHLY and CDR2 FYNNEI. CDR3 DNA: TGTGCCAGCAGCGGGACAGGGGGCTACACCGGGGAGCTGTTTTTT. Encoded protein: CASSGTGGYTGELFF.

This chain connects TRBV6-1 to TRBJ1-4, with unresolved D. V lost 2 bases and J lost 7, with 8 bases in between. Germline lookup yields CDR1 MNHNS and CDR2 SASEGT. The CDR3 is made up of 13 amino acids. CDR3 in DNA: TGTGCCAGCAGTGAATACGACCGTGAAAAACTGTTTTTT. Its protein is CASSEYDREKLFF.

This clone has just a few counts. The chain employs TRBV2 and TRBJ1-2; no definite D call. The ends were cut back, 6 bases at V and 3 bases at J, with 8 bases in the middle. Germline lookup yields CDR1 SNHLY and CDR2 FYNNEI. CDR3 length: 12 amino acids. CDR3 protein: CASSPVDYGYTF. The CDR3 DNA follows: TGTGCCAGCAGCCCGGTGGACTATGGCTACACCTTC.

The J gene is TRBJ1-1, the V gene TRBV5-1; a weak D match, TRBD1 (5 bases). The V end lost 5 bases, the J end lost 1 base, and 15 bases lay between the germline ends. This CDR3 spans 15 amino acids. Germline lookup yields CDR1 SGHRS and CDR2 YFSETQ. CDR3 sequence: CASRDTGTGNTEAFF. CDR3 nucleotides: TGCGCCAGCAGGGACACCGGGACTGGGAACACTGAAGCTTTCTTT.

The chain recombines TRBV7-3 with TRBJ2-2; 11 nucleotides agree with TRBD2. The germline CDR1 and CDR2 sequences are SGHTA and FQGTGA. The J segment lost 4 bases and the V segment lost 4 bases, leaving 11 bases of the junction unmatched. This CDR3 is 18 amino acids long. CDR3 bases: TGTGCCAGCAGCTCCACTAGCGGGGGAACTCGCGGCACCGGGGAGCTGTTTTTT. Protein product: CASSSTSGGTRGTGELFF.

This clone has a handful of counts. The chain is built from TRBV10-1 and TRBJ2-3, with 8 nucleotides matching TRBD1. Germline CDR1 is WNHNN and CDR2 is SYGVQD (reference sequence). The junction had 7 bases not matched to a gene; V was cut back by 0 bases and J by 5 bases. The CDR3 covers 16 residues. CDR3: CASSESGRGQRDTQYF. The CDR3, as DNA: TGCGCCAGCAGTGAGTCTGGCAGGGGGCAGAGAGATACGCAGTATTTT.

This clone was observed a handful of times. This CDR3 is CASSPRDSAYEQYF. The CDR3 DNA is TGTGCCAGCAGCCCTCGGGACTCAGCCTACGAGCAGTACTTC. The chain carries TRBV9 and TRBJ2-7, with a tentative D call TRBD2 (6 bases). CDR3 size: 14 residues. V lost 4 bases and J lost 2, with 13 bases in between. CDR1 and CDR2 (germline): SGDLS, YYNGEE.

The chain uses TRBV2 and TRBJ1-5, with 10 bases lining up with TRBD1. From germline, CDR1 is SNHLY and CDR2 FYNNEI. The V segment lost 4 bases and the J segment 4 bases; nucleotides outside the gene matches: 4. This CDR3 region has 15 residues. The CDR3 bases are TGTGCCAGCAGTGGAGACAGGGGGCAGAATCAGCCCCAGCATTTT. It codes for CASSGDRGQNQPQHF.

This CDR3 is CASSDPRGYEKLFF. In DNA, the CDR3 is TGTGCCAGCAGTGATCCCAGGGGATATGAAAAACTGTTTTTT. J is TRBJ1-4 and V is TRBV25-1; D possibly corresponds to TRBD1 (6 bases). CDR1 and CDR2 (germline): MGHDK, SYGVNS. Trimming pared 3 bases from V and 6 bases from J, leaving 11 bases between. This CDR3 has 14 amino acids.

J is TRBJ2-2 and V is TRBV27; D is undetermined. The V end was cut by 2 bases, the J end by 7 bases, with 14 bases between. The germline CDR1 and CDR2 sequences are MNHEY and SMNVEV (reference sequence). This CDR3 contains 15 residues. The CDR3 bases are TGTGCCAGCAGTTTAGCCGTGGGGTTTAGCGGGGAGCTGTTTTTT. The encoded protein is CASSLAVGFSGELFF.

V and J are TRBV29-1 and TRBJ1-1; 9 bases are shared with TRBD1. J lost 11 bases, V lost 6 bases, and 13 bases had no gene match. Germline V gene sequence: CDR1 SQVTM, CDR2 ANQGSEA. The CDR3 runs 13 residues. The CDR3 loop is CSVPGTGYFSAFF. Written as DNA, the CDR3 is TGCAGCGTCCCTGGGACAGGGTATTTTTCGGCTTTCTTT.

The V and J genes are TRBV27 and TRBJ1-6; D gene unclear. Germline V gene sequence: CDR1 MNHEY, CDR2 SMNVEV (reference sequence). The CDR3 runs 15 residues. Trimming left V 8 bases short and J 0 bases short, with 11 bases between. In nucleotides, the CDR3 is TGTGCCAGCCTCCCGCGGAGCTCCTATAATTCACCCCTCCACTTT. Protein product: CASLPRSSYNSPLHF.

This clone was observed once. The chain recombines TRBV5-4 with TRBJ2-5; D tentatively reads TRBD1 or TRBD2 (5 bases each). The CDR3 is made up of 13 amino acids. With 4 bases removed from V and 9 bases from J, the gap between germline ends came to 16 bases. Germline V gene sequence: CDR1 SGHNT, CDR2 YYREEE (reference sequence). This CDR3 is CASSLWGSRAQYF. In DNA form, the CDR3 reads TGTGCCAGCAGCCTTTGGGGGTCCAGGGCCCAGTACTTC. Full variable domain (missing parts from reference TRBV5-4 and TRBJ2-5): ETGVTQSPTHLIKTRGQQVTLRCSSQSGHNTVSWYQQALGQGPQFIFQYYREEENGRGNFPPRFSGLQFPNYSSELNVNALELDDSALYLCASSLWGSRAQYFGPGTRLLVL.

The CDR3 loop is CASSLGSRNTEAFF. The CDR3 DNA sequence: TGCGCCAGCAGCTTAGGCAGCAGGAACACTGAAGCTTTCTTT. The chain carries TRBV5-1 and TRBJ1-1; D is ambiguous. This CDR3 is 14 amino acids long. V lost 2 bases, J lost 1 base, and 9 bases lay in between. Germline V gives CDR1 SGHRS, CDR2 YFSETQ.